One sample yielded the 8 T cell receptor beta chains listed below, sequenced in a study of early T cells in non-severe SARS-CoV-2 infection. TCRdb itself ran the 5' RACE reads through MiXCR, one entry per CDR3 protein. The sample has around 57,000 distinct CDR3 sequences, 9.5% to 13% seen once. Material: whole blood. Receptors were obtained from an adult who was a healthcare worker with PCR-confirmed SARS-CoV-2 infection or an uninfected control (not recorded which).

This clonotype has more than one count but fewer than ten. The chain is built from TRBV29-1 and TRBJ2-7, with TRBD1 identical over 9 bases. The germline V gene has CDR1 SQVTM and CDR2 ANQGSEA. CDR3 length: 13 residues. The junction had 4 bases not matched to a gene; V was cut back by 6 bases and J by 1 base. The CDR3 nucleotides read TGCAGCGTGGCCGGGACAGGGTCCTACGAGCAGTACTTC. Amino acid sequence: CSVAGTGSYEQYF.

In its sample, this clonotype was seen a few times. V usage is TRBV3-1 and J usage is TRBJ2-3; 12 positions match TRBD2. The germline gives CDR1 LGHDT, CDR2 YNNKEL (reference sequence). The CDR3 has 16 amino acids. J was trimmed by 6 bases and V by 6 bases; bases with no gene match: 10. As DNA, the CDR3 is TGTGCCAGCAGGACGACTAGCGGGAGTTCTCTGGATACGCAGTATTTT. It yields the protein CASRTTSGSSLDTQYF.

Many counts were recorded for this clonotype. V is TRBV18 and J is TRBJ1-5, with D unresolved. Germline V CDR1 and CDR2: KGHSH, LQKENI. The V gene lost 3 bases and the J gene lost 5 bases, with 14 bases spanning the gap. The CDR3 length is 15 residues. The CDR3 DNA reads TGTGCCAGCTCACCGACGGGAATCGGGGATCAGCCCCAGCATTTT. Translation: CASSPTGIGDQPQHF.

The V call is TRBV12-3 or TRBV12-4, the J call TRBJ2-5, with D uncertain. The CDR3 is made up of 14 amino acids. The V end lost 6 bases, the J end lost 5 bases, and 16 bases lay between the germline ends. Here the CDR3 DNA reads TGTGCCAGCAGCTACGTGTCCCCCCGGGAGACCCAGTACTTC. Translating it yields CASSYVSPRETQYF.

This clonotype occurred a few times. The genes are TRBV12-5 and TRBJ2-3, with D possibly matching TRBD1 (5 bases). Germline V CDR1 and CDR2: LGHNT, FRNRAP. V lost 0 bases to trimming and J lost 0 bases, with 13 bases between them. The CDR3 covers 17 residues. The CDR3 DNA follows: TGTGCTAGTGGTTTGGTAGAAGGGGATGCTAGCACAGATACGCAGTATTTT. This sequence encodes CASGLVEGDASTDTQYF.

This clonotype has just a few counts. The chain carries TRBV6-1 and TRBJ2-3; D perhaps matches TRBD2 (6 bases). The CDR3 extends over 14 amino acids. The germline CDR1 and CDR2 sequences are MNHNS and SASEGT. V was clipped by 6 bases and J by 0 bases, with 10 bases between them. DNA of the CDR3: TGTGCCAGCAGATTGGCGGGGAGCACAGATACGCAGTATTTT. It translates to CASRLAGSTDTQYF.

V and J are TRBV7-2 and TRBJ2-3, with D hard to call. V dropped 4 bases and J dropped 2 bases, with 7 bases sitting between them. The CDR3 length is 13 residues. CDR1 SGHTA and CDR2 FQGNSA come from the germline V gene. In DNA form, the CDR3 reads TGTGCCAGCAGCTATGCTTTCACAGATACGCAGTATTTT. Amino acid sequence: CASSYAFTDTQYF.

This clonotype was counted many times. The chain carries TRBV4-1 and TRBJ2-4, with TRBD2 matching 8 bases. The CDR3 is 18 residues long. J lost 2 bases, V lost 0 bases, and 9 bases had no gene match. Looked up from germline, CDR1 is MGHRA and CDR2 is YSYEKL. CDR3 loop: CASSQDPSGSITKNIQYF. Written as DNA, the CDR3 is TGCGCCAGCAGCCAAGACCCCAGCGGGAGCATAACCAAAAACATTCAGTACTTC.